This T cell receptor beta chain was sequenced in a study of blood T cells in healthy people across ages (dated by TCRdb to 2015 to 2017). At the level of the whole study: In model experiments, template switching captured about one uniquely barcoded TCR beta cDNA molecule for every two T cells. The donors were split into four age groups: young (average about 15 years), middle-aged (about 40), aged (roughly 68) and long-lived (more than 80). For two donors (one aged 18 to 29 and one aged 80 or older), the study analyzed two additional independent replicas of 1 million unique cDNA reads from the same blood draw. To track age-related changes in TCR beta repertoire diversity, the study relied on deep sequencing normalized with unique cDNA molecular identifiers.

Systemically healthy Caucasian individuals from Russia, 35 to 50 in total and aged about 6 to 100 years, were included as donors. Each donor gave 9 to 10 milliliters of peripheral blood, collected into EDTA-treated Vacutainer tubes. Ficoll-Paque density-gradient centrifugation was used to isolate PBMCs, with at least 7 million obtained per sample. Total RNA was extracted from PBMCs with Trizol reagent, with at least 5.5 micrograms obtained per sample. The percentages of naive CD45RAhigh/CD27high T cells were determined by flow cytometry on a PBMC aliquot from every donor. This clonotype was found a few times. Its antigen specificity is not known. No per-base quality is available; no much larger clone lies one base away. The V and J ends are trimmed by 5 bases and 1 base, leaving 15 bases between them. According to the germline V gene, CDR1 reads SGHRS and CDR2 reads YFSETQ. The CDR3 spans 15 residues, from the cysteine through the phenylalanine. The kept DNA is CDR3 alone, 45 bases in frame from the first base.

Library preparation was by 5' RACE. The sequencing machine was an Illumina HiSeq 2500. A second roughly 7 to 11 cycle PCR used a sample-barcoded 5' primer and a J-beta primer mix. Each TCR beta cDNA molecule received a unique molecular identifier from a template-switch 5' adaptor carrying 12 random nucleotides. Each sample yielded at least 2.5 million CDR3-containing paired-end reads. First-strand cDNA was synthesized from all RNA with the Mint cDNA synthesis kit, primed by a TRBC-specific oligonucleotide. After uracil-DNA glycosylase treatment, a first 18-cycle PCR used universal primers M1SS and BC2_uni_R on all cDNA. The original methods were these. Normalization of each sample was performed by random selection of 1 million high-quality reads, each carrying a distinct molecular identifier. Instead of being binned into consensus sequences, reads that shared molecular identifiers were thrown out. MiTCR, set to a Q25 quality threshold and the strictest error-elimination algorithm, was used for CDR3 identification, clonotype clustering and error correction. A nonparametric unseen species model with Euler transformation was used to estimate a lower bound on total TCR beta diversity. In TCRdb, the public reads were trimmed at Q25 with fastp and aligned with MiXCR, with productive beta chains retained. Every entry covers one CDR3 protein and lists the most common genes and DNA from its rows. In this record, the V and J calls reflect TCRdb's handling and not the investigators' own analysis. The sample has about 720,000 distinct CDR3 sequences on record, roughly 25% of them singletons. The top ten hold 3% to 4.5% of the sample.

The full study reports these points: Since profiling was done on bulk unsorted PBMCs, naive and antigen-experienced compartments could not be conclusively compared. Compared with the aged group, more naive CD4+ T cells, fewer expanded clones and increased TCR diversity were shown by the long-lived group, suggesting age selection. The CMV infection status of donors was not known, potentially confounding age-related changes in expanded clonotypes. A strong correlation was found between observed TCR beta diversity and the percentage of naive T cells measured by flow cytometry. Total diversity estimates from one million sequenced T cells were considered lower bounds and underestimates. As age increased, observed TCR beta diversity per million T cells dropped in a roughly linear way, and a significant reduction was already evident by age 40.

The same data also went into a second study, on T cells of mothers and their children. The second study, in turn, reports: Nine systemically healthy Caucasian individuals, comprising three mothers and their six children, were included as donors. cDNA synthesis consumed the entire amount of extracted RNA, loaded at approximately 1.6 ug RNA in each 15 ul reaction. Sample barcodes and 2-4 random nucleotides were added via the M1S primer in the second PCR. More than 8 million TCR beta CDR3 reads were obtained from each mother, and about 3 million reads were obtained from each child. TCR recombination output is similarly shaped by thymic selection in related and unrelated pairs, with a minor effect exerted by inherited differences. Normalized repertoire overlap was always slightly but never significantly higher in related than unrelated mother-child pairs. No persistent microchimeric T cell clones were found, with a detection sensitivity of approximately 110 clones per million clonotypes. To look for features that set related mother-child pairs apart from unrelated individuals, the researchers ran deep NGS to compare the TCR beta repertoires of mothers and children. Mothers averaged approximately 40 +/- 4 years of age and children averaged around 10 +/- 4 years. After adapter ligation was performed with NEBNext reagents, the libraries were sequenced on an Illumina HiSeq 2000 with 100+100 nt paired-end reads. Mother and child libraries were prepared a month apart and sequenced in separate runs to prevent cross-contamination. Between about 500,000 and 2,300,000 distinct TCR beta clonotypes were identified per donor. Naive TCR beta clonotypes were estimated from low-frequency clonotypes matched to each donor's FACS-determined naive share, without sorting.

This receptor chain uses TRBV5-1 and TRBJ1-1, with a weak D call of TRBD1 (6 bases match). This sequence originates from a boy aged 5-17 years in good health. Sample: blood. The CDR3 reads as follows: CASSRQALSNTEAFF. The bases are TGCGCCAGCAGTCGACAGGCCCTCTCGAACACTGAAGCTTTCTTT.